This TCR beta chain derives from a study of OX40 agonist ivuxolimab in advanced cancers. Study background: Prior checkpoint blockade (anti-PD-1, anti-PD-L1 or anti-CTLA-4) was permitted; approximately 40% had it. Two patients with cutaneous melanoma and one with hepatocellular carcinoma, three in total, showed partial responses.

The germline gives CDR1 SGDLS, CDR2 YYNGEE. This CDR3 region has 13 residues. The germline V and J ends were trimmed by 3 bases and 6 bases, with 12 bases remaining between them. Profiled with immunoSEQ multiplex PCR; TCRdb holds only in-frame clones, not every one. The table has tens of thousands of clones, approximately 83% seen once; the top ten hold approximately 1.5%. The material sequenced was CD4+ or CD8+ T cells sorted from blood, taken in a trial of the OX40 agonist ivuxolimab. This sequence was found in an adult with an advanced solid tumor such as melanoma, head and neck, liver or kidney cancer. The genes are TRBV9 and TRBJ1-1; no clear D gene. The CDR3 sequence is CASSETLKAEAFF. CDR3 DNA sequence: TGTGCCAGCAGCGAGACCCTCAAAGCTGAAGCTTTCTTT.